Described below is a single T cell receptor beta chain sequence and its context. The data belong to a study of blood T cell repertoires in COVID-19. Germline values: CDR1 SEHNR, CDR2 FQNEAQ (reference sequence). V lost 1 base to trimming and J lost 7 bases, with 7 bases between them. The CDR3 spans 12 residues. Assay used: immunoSEQ multiplex PCR; TCRdb lists only in-frame clones, some missing. The profile shows under 150,000 clones, over 75% of them singletons. This TCR was recovered from a man aged 45-60 years in a cohort exposed to, infected with or recovered from COVID-19 (not recorded which). V is TRBV7-9 and J is TRBJ1-2; perhaps TRBD1 as D (6 bases). Input material: PBMCs or T cells enriched from blood (not recorded which). The CDR3 nucleotides read TGTGCCAGCAGCTTAGACAGGGCTGGCTACACCTTC. Translating gives CASSLDRAGYTF.